This passage covers 19 T cell receptor beta chains from one sample sequenced in a study of OX40 agonist ivuxolimab in advanced cancers. The library came from the immunoSEQ multiplex PCR assay. Entries here come from immuneACCESS through TCRdb and include only in-frame sequences with V and J called. Some clones fail to appear in such tables; in the studies checked, an unresolved V gene covers under half of the shortfall, and the cause of the remainder is unknown. This sample holds 15,000 to 20,000 clones; approximately 84% were observed only once. The biggest ten clones account for over 3.5% of the sample. Sequencing was performed on CD4+ or CD8+ T cells sorted from blood, taken in a trial of the OX40 agonist ivuxolimab. Receptors were obtained from an adult with an advanced solid tumor such as melanoma, head and neck, liver or kidney cancer.

The chain uses TRBV19 and TRBJ2-3; D gene uncertain. Germline V gene data show CDR1 as LNHDA and CDR2 as SQIVND (reference sequence). There are 14 residues in the CDR3. Trimming cost V 3 bases and J 4 bases, with 11 bases left between them. The CDR3: CASSMGRIADTQYF. The CDR3 coding sequence is TGTGCCAGTAGTATGGGCAGGATCGCAGATACGCAGTATTTT.

This clone was counted between two and nine times. The chain uses TRBV5-6 and TRBJ2-3, with D uncertain. V lost 1 base and J 0 bases, leaving 12 bases between the germline ends. Germline V gene data show CDR1 as SGHDT and CDR2 as YYEEEE. The CDR3 runs 16 residues. CDR3 in amino acids: CASSLFPSTSTDTQYF. The DNA of the CDR3 is TGTGCCAGCAGCTTGTTCCCCTCGACAAGCACAGATACGCAGTATTTT.

V and J are TRBV5-6 and TRBJ2-3; 11 nucleotides align to TRBD1. V lost 4 bases, J lost 5 bases, and 9 bases stayed unmatched. The CDR3 covers 16 residues. Looked up from germline, CDR1 is SGHDT and CDR2 is YYEEEE. The CDR3 coding sequence is TGTGCCAGCAGCACGCTCGGACAGGGGGCCTTAGATACGCAGTATTTT. Amino acids: CASSTLGQGALDTQYF.

The chain recombines TRBV10-3 with TRBJ1-2; no clear D gene. V was pared by 3 bases and J by 8 bases, with 7 bases between. The CDR3 runs to 11 residues. Germline CDR1 is ENHRY and CDR2 is SYGVKD. CDR3 nucleotide sequence: TGTGCCATCAGTGAACTTAGGGGCTACACCTTC. Its protein is CAISELRGYTF.

To note about this clone: Mismatch with germline at one junction end may stem from a read error. V gene TRBV2 combines with J gene TRBJ2-1; TRBD2 is a possible D gene (6 bases). Germline V CDR1 and CDR2: SNHLY, FYNNEI. This CDR3 comprises 11 residues. For the CDR3, the DNA is TGTGCCAGCAGTTCGACTAGTTCGAGCCTCTTC. Its protein is CASSSTSSSLF.

This sequence joins TRBV19 and TRBJ2-1; 8 bases line up with TRBD1. J was trimmed by 2 bases and V by 3 bases; bases with no gene match: 3. Germline V gene lookup returns CDR1 LNHDA and CDR2 SQIVND (reference sequence). The CDR3 consists of 15 residues. CDR3 DNA sequence: TGTGCCAGTAGTATTACACAGGGGGCCTACAATGAGCAGTTCTTC. The encoded protein is CASSITQGAYNEQFF.

The CDR3 protein is CAISDYRGLVDTQYF. CDR3 bases: TGTGCCATCAGTGACTACAGGGGGCTTGTAGATACGCAGTATTTT. The chain employs TRBV10-3 and TRBJ2-3, with 9 bases identical to TRBD1. V shed 3 bases and J 5 bases; nucleotides not matched to a gene: 6. Germline V CDR1 and CDR2: ENHRY, SYGVKD. CDR3 size: 15 residues.

J is TRBJ2-3 and V is TRBV7-2; D is perhaps TRBD1 (6 bases). Germline lookup yields CDR1 SGHTA and CDR2 FQGNSA. The CDR3 totals 15 residues. The ends were cut back, 5 bases at V and 1 base at J, with 13 bases in the middle. For the CDR3, the DNA is TGTGCCAGCAGCGGACAGACCCGGCGCACAGATACGCAGTATTTT. As protein: CASSGQTRRTDTQYF.

The J gene is TRBJ1-2, the V gene TRBV4-2, with TRBD1 matching 10 bases. CDR1 is LGHNA and CDR2 is YNFKEQ in the germline V gene. The CDR3 sequence is 18 residues long. The V gene end was trimmed by 0 bases and the J gene end by 2 bases; junction bases not matched to a gene: 9. DNA for the CDR3: TGTGCCAGCAGCCAAGATGGATACCGGGACAGGGGAAACTATGGCTACACCTTC. Translated: CASSQDGYRDRGNYGYTF.

This sequence joins TRBV27 and TRBJ1-2, with D uncertain. CDR3 length equals 14 residues. Germline V CDR1 and CDR2: MNHEY, SMNVEV (reference sequence). Trimming removed 6 bases at V and 0 bases at J, with 11 bases between. The CDR3 DNA follows: TGTGCCAGCAGCCGTACCTCGGCTAACTATGGCTACACCTTC. This encodes CASSRTSANYGYTF.

The chain links TRBV7-8 to TRBJ2-2; tentatively, D is TRBD1 (6 bases). V lost 7 bases to trimming and J lost 3 bases, with 18 bases between them. Germline V lookup: CDR1 SGHVS, CDR2 FQNEAQ. The CDR3 totals 16 residues. The CDR3: CASTLSQGRDTGELFF. The CDR3 bases are TGTGCCAGCACCCTTTCACAGGGAAGAGACACCGGGGAGCTGTTTTTT.

The chain uses TRBV18 and TRBJ2-5; the D gene could be TRBD1 or TRBD2 (6 bases each). The CDR3 totals 12 residues. Between the trimmed V and J ends, which lost 8 bases and 5 bases, there was a span of 12 bases. CDR1 and CDR2 (germline): KGHSH, LQKENI. This CDR3 is CASNREDETQYF. The CDR3 DNA sequence: TGTGCCAGCAACAGGGAGGATGAGACCCAGTACTTC.

V and J are TRBV12-5 and TRBJ1-1; TRBD1 aligns across 8 bases. Germline CDR1 reads LGHNT; CDR2 reads FRNRAP. V lost 1 base, J lost 10 bases, and 11 bases stayed unmatched. The CDR3 loop spans 15 amino acids. CDR3 nucleotide sequence: TGTGCTAGTGGTTTGGGTACAGGGGGAGGAGGGAGAGCTTTCTTT. Translated: CASGLGTGGGGRAFF.

This chain uses TRBV18 with TRBJ1-1; D unclear. Germline V gives CDR1 KGHSH, CDR2 LQKENI. The CDR3 length is 14 residues. V lost 3 bases and J 1 base, leaving 9 bases between the germline ends. The CDR3 sequence is CASSPRSANTEAFF. The CDR3, as DNA: TGTGCCAGCTCACCGAGGTCAGCGAACACTGAAGCTTTCTTT.

The rearrangement uses TRBV28 and TRBJ1-4, with D possibly matching TRBD1 (5 bases). Germline V gene data show CDR1 as MDHEN and CDR2 as SYDVKM. This CDR3 is built from 13 residues. Trimming shortened V by 6 bases and J by 5 bases, and 10 bases separated the two germline ends. CDR3 residues: CASRKGVNEKLFF. The CDR3 region has the DNA TGTGCCAGCAGAAAAGGGGTCAATGAAAAACTGTTTTTT.

The genes are TRBV7-9 and TRBJ2-1; the match to TRBD2 covers 8 bases. Germline values: CDR1 SEHNR, CDR2 FQNEAQ (reference sequence). Trimming cost V 4 bases and J 4 bases; bases outside gene matches: 0. The CDR3 runs 13 residues. Written as DNA, the CDR3 is TGTGCCAGCAGCTCGGGGGGGTACAATGAGCAGTTCTTC. This codes for CASSSGGYNEQFF.

The rearrangement uses TRBV13 and TRBJ1-1, with TRBD1 matching over 7 bases. V dropped 9 bases and J dropped 2; count of bases not matched to a gene: 9. Germline V gene data show CDR1 as PRHDT and CDR2 as FYEKMQ (reference sequence). This CDR3 is built from 14 residues. The CDR3 here is CASLRDRVNTEAFF. CDR3 nucleotide sequence: TGTGCCAGTCTCCGGGACAGAGTAAACACTGAAGCTTTCTTT.

This clone was picked up a small number of times. V usage is TRBV4-1 and J usage is TRBJ1-5, with D unresolved. Germline CDR1 is MGHRA and CDR2 is YSYEKL. V lost 0 bases, J lost 7 bases, and 16 bases lay in between. This CDR3 has 16 amino acids. The CDR3 spells CASSQEGGRVKQPQHF. The CDR3 coding sequence is TGCGCCAGCAGCCAAGAAGGAGGGAGGGTTAAGCAGCCCCAGCATTTT.

The V and J genes are TRBV10-3 and TRBJ2-1; TRBD2 agrees at 8 bases. The J segment lost 0 bases and the V segment lost 4 bases, leaving 5 bases of the junction unmatched. The CDR3 length is 16 residues. Germline V gene data show CDR1 as ENHRY and CDR2 as SYGVKD. The CDR3 spells CAISGGLARSYNEQFF. The CDR3 DNA reads TGTGCCATCAGTGGAGGACTAGCCCGCTCCTACAATGAGCAGTTCTTC.